This T cell receptor beta chain appears in the sequencing data of a study of PD-1 blockade in classical Hodgkin lymphoma. Findings of the study overall: Patients newly diagnosed and complete responders had comparable baseline diversity.

Brentuximab vedotin exposure varied among the patients, all of whom had relapsed after autologous stem cell transplantation. To note about this clone: What it binds is not known.

Germline V gives CDR1 KGHSH, CDR2 LQKENI. The CDR3 is made up of 15 amino acids. Germline trimming cut 4 bases from V and 5 bases from J; bases unmatched to any gene: 6. Sequencing was performed with immunoSEQ multiplex PCR; in TCRdb, only in-frame clones are kept and a portion is missing. The repertoire holds 15,000 to 20,000 clones, roughly 80% seen once, with over 15% in the top ten. This chain connects TRBV18 to TRBJ2-4; 9 bases align to TRBD1. This TCR was sampled from a human donor with classical Hodgkin lymphoma. Material: peripheral blood mononuclear cells (PBMCs), obtained before the second cycle of nivolumab. This CDR3 reads CASSRPDRGENIQYF. In DNA, the CDR3 is TGTGCCAGCTCACGACCGGACAGGGGCGAAAACATTCAGTACTTC.